This is a list of T cell receptor beta chains from one sample in a study of monozygotic twins with inflammatory bowel disease. TCRdb reworked the 5' RACE reads into one entry per CDR3 protein, no DNA. The specimen's table records just over 300,000 distinct CDR3 sequences. The sample was blood. Source of these receptors: a human donor with ulcerative colitis or Crohn's disease, or a healthy co-twin of an affected twin (not recorded which). CDR3s include the opening cysteine and the closing phenylalanine or tryptophan. The size field is filled for only some rows; it gives once, few, many or a size class.

j_call v_call clone_size cdr3_length cdr3_aa
TRBJ2-3 TRBV13 NA 16 CASSSSTTGGTDTQYF
TRBJ1-1 TRBV7-8 NA 16 CASSLGESRGQVRAFF
TRBJ2-7 TRBV9 NA 15 CASSETPGQTYEQYF
TRBJ1-6 TRBV6-5 NA 16 CASSYNLEQRNSPLHF
TRBJ1-2 TRBV7-6 NA 13 CASSLGWDYGYTF
TRBJ2-1 TRBV5-4 NA 12 CASSPQANEQFF
TRBJ2-2 TRBV9 NA 19 CASSVAPQGLAANTGELFF
TRBJ2-7 TRBV12-3/TRBV12-4 NA 13 CASSRAYSYEQYF
TRBJ1-5 TRBV7-8 NA 15 CASSLARGYNQPQHF
TRBJ2-1 TRBV20-1 NA 17 CSARDHRSGVAYNEQFF
TRBJ2-7 TRBV7-8 NA 15 CASSLVGNVFNEQYF
TRBJ2-3 TRBV4-3 NA 14 CASSQEARAATQYF
TRBJ2-1 TRBV5-1 NA 15 CASSPSPPSYNEQFF
TRBJ1-5 TRBV7-2 NA 15 CASSPSTLGGQPQHF
TRBJ2-3 TRBV15 NA 17 CATSRASLREMTDTQYF
TRBJ1-1 TRBV6-2/TRBV6-3 NA 15 CASSRPGTVNTEAFF
TRBJ2-7 TRBV10-3 NA 13 CATGTVRSYEQYF
TRBJ1-4 TRBV28 NA 17 CASSISGTGPGNEKLFF
TRBJ2-2 TRBV12-3/TRBV12-4 NA 15 CASREQGAPTGELFF
TRBJ2-5 TRBV5-1 NA 13 CASSLTGRETQYF
TRBJ2-5 TRBV6-5 NA 15 CASSYETGGGKTRYF
TRBJ2-3 TRBV27 NA 13 CASRLLSADTQYF
TRBJ1-3 TRBV19 NA 13 CASRQTSGNTIYF
TRBJ2-1 TRBV21-1 NA 12 CASSLRDSEQFF
TRBJ1-6 TRBV7-8 NA 14 CASSFNRGNSPLHF
TRBJ2-3 TRBV10-3 NA 13 CAITSANTDTQYF
TRBJ2-7 TRBV7-2 NA 13 CASSLYDLGEQYF
TRBJ1-6 TRBV15 NA 14 CATSSSQVNSHLHF
TRBJ1-5 TRBV10-3 NA 15 CAIGRTGNSNQPQHF
TRBJ2-1 TRBV7-8 medium-sized 15 CASTSLSGGWDEQFF
TRBJ2-7 TRBV7-2 NA 13 CASSSEAGGRQYF
TRBJ2-3 TRBV7-2 NA 15 CASTRAGGDTDTQYF
TRBJ2-7 TRBV9 NA 15 CASSAGQGTFYEQYF
TRBJ2-7 TRBV19 NA 16 CASSIGAAGGSYEQYF
TRBJ2-1 TRBV5-1 NA 16 CASSFTGTLSYNEQFF
TRBJ2-5 TRBV6-1 NA 12 CASSESRETQYF
TRBJ2-3 TRBV9 NA 14 CASSVGPGGDTQYF
TRBJ2-3 TRBV3-1 NA 13 CASSQLGTDTQYF
TRBJ2-6 TRBV7-2 NA 15 CASSLMGAGANVLTF
TRBJ1-1 TRBV10-3 NA 15 CAISVSGPADTEAFF
TRBJ2-1 TRBV3-1 NA 14 CASSSYSLGNEQFF
TRBJ1-5 TRBV20-1 NA 16 CSAITLTVYSNQPQHF
TRBJ2-1 TRBV7-2 NA 16 CASSLVGVSSYNEQFF
TRBJ2-1 TRBV10-3 NA 16 CAISESWGGNYNEQFF
TRBJ2-3 TRBV7-2 NA 14 CASSVGTRADTQYF
TRBJ1-2 TRBV10-3 NA 15 CAISDRDGGYYGYTF
TRBJ2-5 TRBV9 NA 15 CASSVVSGGIATQYF